The 12 T cell receptor beta chains below come from one sample, sequenced in a study of Ad26.COV2.S vaccination and SARS-CoV-2 variants. The protocol was immunoSEQ multiplex PCR, while the TCRdb copy is restricted to in-frame clones and leaves out a portion. The table shows around 140,000 clones, with 75% to 90% occurring only once. The sequences come from peripheral blood, collected after recovery from COVID-19. The receptors here all came from a human donor who had recovered from COVID-19.

This clone was picked up one time. The CDR3: CASSLGPAYNEQFF. For the CDR3, the DNA is TGTGCCAGCAGCTTGGGCCCCGCTTACAATGAGCAGTTCTTC. The V gene is TRBV5-4, the J gene TRBJ2-1; D is unclear. This CDR3 region has 14 residues. V gave up 0 bases and J gave up 4 bases, with 8 bases separating them. Germline CDR1 and CDR2: SGHNT and YYREEE (reference sequence).

This chain joins TRBV4-3 and TRBJ2-7, with D perhaps matching TRBD1 (5 bases). Germline CDR1 LGHNA, CDR2 YSLEER. The V end lost 0 bases, the J end lost 5 bases, and 14 bases lay between the germline ends. The CDR3 consists of 15 residues. The CDR3 is CASSQDSGYRDEQYF. In nucleotides, the CDR3 is TGCGCCAGCAGCCAAGACTCAGGGTATAGAGACGAGCAGTACTTC.

The DNA of the CDR3 is TGTGCCAGCAGCCTTTGGGGCTTATTGTCTGAAGCTTTCTTT. The encoded protein is CASSLWGLLSEAFF. The chain recombines TRBV5-6 with TRBJ1-1, with a possible D match to TRBD1 (5 bases). With 4 bases removed from V and 6 bases from J, the gap between germline ends came to 16 bases. There are 14 residues in the CDR3. From germline, CDR1 is SGHDT and CDR2 YYEEEE.

In this sample, this clone turned up a few times. Other DNA variants within this sample encode the same CDR3. The chain uses TRBV18 and TRBJ1-5, with D possibly matching TRBD1 (6 bases). V shed 3 bases and J shed 4 bases, with 7 bases lying between them. CDR3 length equals 13 residues. Germline V CDR1 and CDR2: KGHSH, LQKENI. In nucleotides, the CDR3 is TGTGCCAGCTCACCCGACAGGAATCAGCCCCAGCATTTT. Encoded protein: CASSPDRNQPQHF.

The gene calls are TRBV5-1 and TRBJ1-2; TRBD1 agrees at 9 bases. This CDR3 is built from 14 residues. V gave up 5 bases and J gave up 5 bases; unmatched junction bases: 7. Germline V gene lookup returns CDR1 SGHRS and CDR2 YFSETQ. CDR3 loop: CASRRRTGEYGYTF. In nucleotides, the CDR3 is TGCGCCAGCAGGAGAAGGACAGGGGAGTATGGCTACACCTTC.

This rearrangement joins TRBV7-2 to TRBJ2-3, with 7 bases matching TRBD2. This CDR3 region has 14 residues. V lost 5 bases and J lost 7; bases outside the gene matches: 9. Germline V gene data show CDR1 as SGHTA and CDR2 as FQGNSA. CDR3 region: CASSPPGTTNTQYF. CDR3 sequence (DNA): TGTGCCAGCAGCCCCCCCGGGACTACGAATACGCAGTATTTT.

This chain connects TRBV9 to TRBJ1-6, with 10 nucleotides matching TRBD1. The germline CDR1 and CDR2 sequences are SGDLS and YYNGEE. The CDR3 sequence is 16 residues long. With 4 bases clipped from V and 6 bases from J, the junction kept 7 bases outside the gene matches. CDR3 in DNA: TGTGCCAGCAGCCCACGACAGGGGGCGATTAATTCACCCCTCCACTTT. The encoded protein is CASSPRQGAINSPLHF.

The chain recombines TRBV4-1 with TRBJ2-1; perhaps TRBD1 as D (7 bases). Trimming took 4 bases from V and 2 from J, leaving 21 bases between them. The CDR3 is 18 residues long. Germline V gene sequence: CDR1 MGHRA, CDR2 YSYEKL. The CDR3 is CASSPGGRGAVAYNEQFF. The CDR3 DNA sequence: TGCGCCAGCAGCCCAGGCGGCAGGGGGGCGGTCGCCTACAATGAGCAGTTCTTC.

V and J are TRBV2 and TRBJ1-4; TRBD1 might be the D (5 bases). Germline V gene lookup returns CDR1 SNHLY and CDR2 FYNNEI. This CDR3 region has 18 residues. V shed 2 bases and J shed 6 bases, with 22 bases lying between them. The CDR3 nucleotides are TGTGCCAGCAGTGAAAGTTGGCCAGGGAGTTGGTCTGATGAAAAACTGTTTTTT. As protein: CASSESWPGSWSDEKLFF.

The J gene is TRBJ2-2, the V gene TRBV15; a weak D match, TRBD1 (6 bases). The V gene's germline CDR1 is LNHNV and CDR2 YYDKDF (reference sequence). Between the trimmed V and J ends, which lost 4 bases and 4 bases, there was a span of 22 bases. The CDR3 covers 18 residues. In DNA form, the CDR3 reads TGTGCCACCAGCACAATTGGTCTGACAGGCAGTTCCACCGGGGAGCTGTTTTTT. Translation: CATSTIGLTGSSTGELFF.

V is TRBV7-2 and J is TRBJ1-6; D is ambiguous. Between the trimmed V and J ends, which lost 5 bases and 7 bases, there was a span of 12 bases. Germline V lookup: CDR1 SGHTA, CDR2 FQGNSA. This CDR3 comprises 14 residues. In nucleotides, the CDR3 is TGTGCCAGCAGCCTCGCAAGTAGAAATTCACCCCTCCACTTT. Encoded protein: CASSLASRNSPLHF.

V is TRBV6-5 and J is TRBJ1-5; D unclear. Germline lookup yields CDR1 MNHEY and CDR2 SVGAGI. V gave up 7 bases and J gave up 5 bases, with 12 bases separating them. This CDR3 has 13 amino acids. In DNA form, the CDR3 reads TGTGCCAGCAAGGTGGGGAGCGATCAGCCCCAGCATTTT. Its protein is CASKVGSDQPQHF.